Presented here are 32 T cell receptor beta chains from one specimen sequenced in a study of T cell repertoires in cytomegalovirus infection. Using its own MiXCR run on the reads, TCRdb lists one record per CDR3 protein. This table has approximately 50,000 distinct CDR3 sequences, roughly 20% appearing once. Antigens of these TCRs are unknown. The sample consisted of CD8+ T cells from cultured PBMCs, taken from culture after CMV antigen stimulation. The source of these receptors is a human donor in good health (CMV status not recorded). Some clones in this sample may be carry-over from other donors' samples.

The V call is TRBV28, the J call TRBJ1-5; 7 bases are shared with TRBD1. Germline CDR1 and CDR2: MDHEN and SYDVKM. Losses at the gene ends were 11 bases for V and 7 bases for J; bases not matched to a gene: 11. CDR3 length: 13 residues. This CDR3 is CAVKAGGKQPQHF. Here the CDR3 DNA reads TGTGCCGTCAAGGCAGGGGGAAAACAGCCCCAGCATTTT.

This clonotype was seen only a few times. The V and J genes are TRBV12-3 or TRBV12-4 and TRBJ1-5; the D gene is possibly TRBD1 (5 bases). V dropped 4 bases and J dropped 5 bases, with 9 bases sitting between them. The CDR3 contains 13 residues. CDR3 DNA sequence: TGTGCCAGCAGTTCGAGAGGGGATCAGCCCCAGCATTTT. Its protein is CASSSRGDQPQHF.

This sequence joins TRBV7-6 and TRBJ2-1, with D possibly being TRBD2 (5 bases). V shed 1 base and J shed 5 bases, with 12 bases lying between them. Germline V CDR1 and CDR2: SGHVS, FNYEAQ. This CDR3 has 15 amino acids. The CDR3 coding sequence is TGTGCCAGCAGCTTAGGTGCGGGCGTGAACAATGAGCAGTTCTTC. Translated, it gives CASSLGAGVNNEQFF. Full variable domain (outside the CDR3, taken from reference TRBV7-6 and TRBJ2-1): GAGVSQSPRYKVTKRGQDVALRCDPISGHVSLYWYRQALGQGPEFLTYFNYEAQQDKSGLPNDRFSAERPEGSISTLTIQRTEQRDSAMYRCASSLGAGVNNEQFFGPGTRLTVL.

The sample holds a few counts of this clonotype. This chain connects TRBV7-2 to TRBJ2-3; 12 bases map to TRBD2. The germline gives CDR1 SGHTA, CDR2 FQGNSA. Trimming cost V 4 bases and J 5 bases; bases outside gene matches: 4. The CDR3 covers 15 residues. CDR3 region: CASSSSGGAGDTQYF. For the CDR3, the DNA is TGTGCCAGCAGCTCTAGCGGGGGGGCGGGAGATACGCAGTATTTT.

The rearrangement links TRBV12-3 or TRBV12-4 to TRBJ1-2; D gene ambiguous. The CDR3 is 14 residues long. Trimming pared 2 bases from V and 10 bases from J, leaving 17 bases between. CDR3 nucleotide sequence: TGTGCCAGCAGTTTAAGTCCGGGATCCGTTGACTACACCTTC. The encoded protein is CASSLSPGSVDYTF.

This clonotype was seen more than once but under ten times. J is TRBJ2-7 and V is TRBV6-8; 11 bases are shared with TRBD2. The germline V gene has CDR1 MNHGY and CDR2 SAAAGT. This CDR3 has 15 residues. Unmatched junction bases numbered 5, after V lost 0 bases and J lost 7 bases. The CDR3 sequence: CASSYSLAGVKEQYF. As DNA, the CDR3 is TGTGCCAGCAGTTACTCACTAGCGGGAGTGAAAGAGCAGTACTTC.

V usage is TRBV11-2 and J usage is TRBJ1-2; 9 positions agree with TRBD1. This CDR3 is built from 15 residues. Trimming at V came to 5 bases and at J to 4 bases, leaving 8 bases not matched to a gene. The germline gives CDR1 SGHAT, CDR2 FQNNGV. The CDR3 coding sequence is TGTGCCAGCAGCCCCTTTCCGACAGGGGGCTATGGCTACACCTTC. This gives the protein CASSPFPTGGYGYTF. Full variable domain (missing parts from reference TRBV11-2 and TRBJ1-2): EAGVAQSPRYKIIEKRQSVAFWCNPISGHATLYWYQQILGQGPKLLIQFQNNGVVDDSQLPKDRFSAERLKGVDSTLKIQPAKLEDSAVYLCASSPFPTGGYGYTFGSGTRLTVV.

A few counts support this clonotype. The chain's CDR3 is CASSTRPGQGPDQPQHF. Written as DNA, the CDR3 is TGTGCCAGCAGCACGAGACCGGGACAGGGACCGGATCAGCCCCAGCATTTT. The chain carries TRBV7-2 and TRBJ1-5; 9 nucleotides match TRBD1. The CDR3 totals 17 residues. The germline V gene encodes CDR1 SGHTA and CDR2 FQGNSA. Trimming cost V 5 bases and J 5 bases; bases outside gene matches: 13.

The chain couples TRBV7-9 to TRBJ1-2; 7 bases map to TRBD1. CDR1 SEHNR and CDR2 FQNEAQ come from the germline V gene (reference sequence). V lost 1 base to trimming and J lost 4 bases; unmatched junction nucleotides: 3. The CDR3 spans 14 residues. The CDR3 nucleotides are TGTGCCAGCAGCTTAGTGGACAGGCGCTATGGCTACACCTTC. Translation gives CASSLVDRRYGYTF.

This clonotype was found a few times. The CDR3 loop is CASSFGCYTF. The CDR3 bases are TGTGCCAGCAGTTTTGGGTGCTACACCTTC. The chain carries TRBV27 and TRBJ1-2, with D unresolved. V was cut by 3 bases and J by 9 bases, with 5 bases left in between. The CDR3 loop spans 10 amino acids. Germline V lookup: CDR1 MNHEY, CDR2 SMNVEV (reference sequence).

Only one count was recorded for this clonotype. V gene TRBV7-6 combines with J gene TRBJ1-2; no definite D call. Germline CDR1 and CDR2: SGHVS and FNYEAQ. V lost 1 base and J lost 4, with 10 bases in between. The CDR3 has 14 amino acids. The CDR3 DNA sequence: TGTGCCAGCAGCTTAGAATCCACCGGCTATGGCTACACCTTC. Translating it yields CASSLESTGYGYTF. Full variable domain (remainder filled in from reference TRBV7-6 and TRBJ1-2): GAGVSQSPRYKVTKRGQDVALRCDPISGHVSLYWYRQALGQGPEFLTYFNYEAQQDKSGLPNDRFSAERPEGSISTLTIQRTEQRDSAMYRCASSLESTGYGYTFGSGTRLTVV.

This clonotype was detected a few times. The gene calls are TRBV7-6 and TRBJ1-4, with unresolved D. With 5 bases removed from V and 0 bases from J, the gap between germline ends came to 13 bases. Germline V gene sequence: CDR1 SGHVS, CDR2 FNYEAQ. The CDR3 is made up of 16 amino acids. The CDR3 DNA reads TGTGCCAGCAGCCCGTTCGGCCCGGCAACTAATGAAAAACTGTTTTTT. This sequence encodes CASSPFGPATNEKLFF.

In this sample, this clonotype turned up a few times. The chain has TRBV27 and TRBJ1-2; no firm D call. The length of the CDR3 is 15 residues. Germline V gene data show CDR1 as MNHEY and CDR2 as SMNVEV (reference sequence). The V gene lost 6 bases and the J gene lost 2 bases, with 16 bases spanning the gap. CDR3 in amino acids: CASSLHPGINYGYTF. In DNA, the CDR3 is TGTGCCAGCAGCCTTCATCCGGGGATAAACTATGGCTACACCTTC.

This clonotype was detected only a few times. The V and J genes are TRBV7-8 and TRBJ2-5; 9 nucleotides match TRBD1. Germline CDR1 and CDR2: SGHVS and FQNEAQ. The CDR3 is 19 residues long. After removal of 2 bases from V and 1 base from J, the junction contained 14 bases not matched to a gene. CDR3: CASSLPGQGDLGIQETQYF. The CDR3 bases are TGTGCCAGCAGCTTACCGGGACAGGGCGACCTGGGGATCCAAGAGACCCAGTACTTC.

This clonotype was counted between two and nine times. J is TRBJ1-2 and V is TRBV12-3 or TRBV12-4; perhaps TRBD1 as D (5 bases). Trimming removed 5 bases at V and 0 bases at J, with 22 bases between. This CDR3 is built from 18 residues. The CDR3 DNA reads as TGTGCCAGCAGTCCCCGCCTCCCGTCAGGGTCGGCTAACTATGGCTACACCTTC. Amino acid sequence: CASSPRLPSGSANYGYTF.

There are a few counts of this clonotype. CDR3 sequence: CASSPSDRASNTGELFF. In DNA, the CDR3 is TGTGCCAGCAGCCCGTCCGACAGGGCGTCTAACACCGGGGAGCTGTTTTTT. The genes are TRBV7-6 and TRBJ2-2; 7 bases are a match to TRBD1. Germline CDR1 and CDR2: SGHVS and FNYEAQ. The J segment lost 2 bases and the V segment lost 5 bases, leaving 11 bases of the junction unmatched. This CDR3 has 17 residues.

The gene calls are TRBV7-1 and TRBJ1-2, with 8 bases aligning to TRBD1. TRBV7-1 is given ORF status, its function remaining uncertain. Trimming took 5 bases from V and 9 from J; bases not matched to a gene: 5. CDR3 length: 12 residues. CDR3 nucleotide sequence: TGTGCCAGCAGCGCGGGGACAGGTAGCTACACCTTC. This encodes CASSAGTGSYTF.

This clonotype has only a few counts. The chain couples TRBV5-6 to TRBJ1-1; D is unresolved. The CDR3 is made up of 14 amino acids. The V gene's germline CDR1 is SGHDT and CDR2 YYEEEE. With 1 base removed from V and 0 bases from J, the gap between germline ends came to 7 bases. The CDR3 protein is CASSLSYLNTEAFF. The DNA for the CDR3 is TGTGCCAGCAGCTTGAGCTATTTGAACACTGAAGCTTTCTTT.

V and J are TRBV7-9 and TRBJ2-5, with D perhaps matching TRBD2 (6 bases). V was clipped by 4 bases and J by 6 bases, with 12 bases between them. CDR3 length: 13 residues. Germline assignment: CDR1 SEHNR and CDR2 FQNEAQ (reference sequence). The CDR3 bases are TGTGCCAGCAGCTCCAGCGGGCAGCAGACCCAGTACTTC. Its translation is CASSSSGQQTQYF.

This clonotype was recorded a few times. This sequence joins TRBV12-3 or TRBV12-4 and TRBJ2-3, with D perhaps matching TRBD1 or TRBD2 (5 bases each). The V and J ends lost 6 bases and 6 bases respectively, with 16 bases between them. This CDR3 contains 14 residues. The CDR3 DNA is TGTGCCAGCAGCTCCGGGACGGTGGGGGATACGCAGTATTTT. This sequence encodes CASSSGTVGDTQYF.

This chain's CDR3 is CASDGTGVSEQYF. The DNA of the CDR3 is TGTGCCAGCGACGGGACAGGGGTTTCCGAGCAGTACTTC. This sequence joins TRBV25-1 and TRBJ2-7, with 10 bases identical to TRBD1. Trimming removed 8 bases from V and 6 bases from J; junction bases left unmatched: 7. The CDR3 sequence is 13 residues long. CDR1 and CDR2 (germline): MGHDK, SYGVNS.

This clonotype was detected only a few times. The chain recombines TRBV6-1 with TRBJ1-1, with D unclear. Germline loops: CDR1 MNHNS, CDR2 SASEGT. The CDR3 sequence is 12 residues long. Trimming pared 8 bases from V and 4 bases from J, leaving 11 bases between. The CDR3 DNA reads TGTGCCAGCTTTTCCGGGCTCACTGAAGCTTTCTTT. Translated: CASFSGLTEAFF.

The rearrangement uses TRBV20-1 and TRBJ2-1, with 7 bases lining up with TRBD2. Looked up from germline, CDR1 is DFQATT and CDR2 is SNEGSKA (reference sequence). The CDR3 has 14 amino acids. The ends lost 1 base at V and 7 bases at J; junction bases unmatched: 7. The CDR3 protein is CSARGREHINEQFF. DNA for the CDR3: TGCAGTGCTAGAGGGCGGGAGCATATAAATGAGCAGTTCTTC.

This clonotype has a handful of counts. The V and J genes are TRBV7-8 and TRBJ2-7, with TRBD2 matching over 9 bases. The ends lost 5 bases at V and 8 bases at J; junction bases unmatched: 10. Per germline, CDR1 SGHVS and CDR2 FQNEAQ. This CDR3 comprises 14 residues. CDR3 nucleotide sequence: TGTGCCAGCAGCCCAGACGGGCTAGCGGGAAAGCAGTACTTC. This translates into CASSPDGLAGKQYF.

The chain is built from TRBV11-2 and TRBJ2-4; 11 bases map to TRBD2. This CDR3 is built from 22 residues. Germline V gene data show CDR1 as SGHAT and CDR2 as FQNNGV. Trimming removed 8 bases from V and 1 base from J; junction bases left unmatched: 25. This CDR3 reads CASGRVSGGIIAGGPAKNIQYF. As DNA, the CDR3 is TGTGCCAGCGGGCGCGTGAGCGGCGGGATTATAGCGGGAGGGCCGGCCAAAAACATTCAGTACTTC. Looking up the rest from reference TRBV11-2 and TRBJ2-4 gives the full variable domain: EAGVAQSPRYKIIEKRQSVAFWCNPISGHATLYWYQQILGQGPKLLIQFQNNGVVDDSQLPKDRFSAERLKGVDSTLKIQPAKLEDSAVYLCASGRVSGGIIAGGPAKNIQYFGAGTRLSVL.

The chain couples TRBV24-1 to TRBJ2-1; the D is unclear. V was pared by 0 bases and J by 7 bases, with 12 bases between. The CDR3 covers 15 residues. The germline V gene has CDR1 KGHDR and CDR2 SFDVKD. The CDR3 DNA is TGTGCCACCAGTGATTTGGCCTGGTCGTCGAATGAGCAGTTCTTC. Residues: CATSDLAWSSNEQFF.

Here the CDR3 reads CASSGDRTRLTDTQYF. Written as DNA, the CDR3 is TGTGCCAGCAGCGGGGACCGCACCAGATTAACAGATACGCAGTATTTT. J is TRBJ2-3 and V is TRBV11-2; D tentatively fits TRBD1 or TRBD2 (5 bases each). In germline, CDR1 is SGHAT, CDR2 FQNNGV. The CDR3 contains 16 residues. The ends were cut back, 5 bases at V and 3 bases at J, with 18 bases in the middle. Looking up the rest from reference TRBV11-2 and TRBJ2-3 gives the full variable domain: EAGVAQSPRYKIIEKRQSVAFWCNPISGHATLYWYQQILGQGPKLLIQFQNNGVVDDSQLPKDRFSAERLKGVDSTLKIQPAKLEDSAVYLCASSGDRTRLTDTQYFGPGTRLTVL.

The chain carries TRBV11-2 and TRBJ2-7; D is ambiguous. Per germline, CDR1 SGHAT and CDR2 FQNNGV. Trimming removed 5 bases at V and 2 bases at J, with 7 bases between. CDR3 length: 12 residues. The CDR3 region has the DNA TGTGCCAGCAGCCCGAACACCTACGAGCAGTACTTC. Amino acid sequence: CASSPNTYEQYF. The full variable domain, with the rest looked up from reference TRBV11-2 and TRBJ2-7, is EAGVAQSPRYKIIEKRQSVAFWCNPISGHATLYWYQQILGQGPKLLIQFQNNGVVDDSQLPKDRFSAERLKGVDSTLKIQPAKLEDSAVYLCASSPNTYEQYFGPGTRLTVT.

The chain uses TRBV19 and TRBJ1-3; maybe TRBD1 (5 bases). V lost 1 base to trimming and J lost 4 bases, with 20 bases between them. CDR3 length: 18 residues. Germline-derived CDR1 and CDR2 are LNHDA and SQIVND (reference sequence). In nucleotides, the CDR3 is TGTGCCAGTAGTATAGCTGGACATCTGGGCTCGGTCGGAAACACCATATATTTT. Translation gives CASSIAGHLGSVGNTIYF.

The rearrangement links TRBV15 to TRBJ2-7, with D hard to call. This CDR3 comprises 15 residues. Trimming removed 0 bases from V and 7 bases from J, with 16 bases in between. Germline values: CDR1 LNHNV, CDR2 YYDKDF (reference sequence). This chain's CDR3 is CATSRDKALVEEQYF. In DNA form, the CDR3 reads TGTGCCACCAGCAGAGATAAGGCCCTGGTCGAGGAGCAGTACTTC.

The table lists this clonotype with a few counts. The chain links TRBV4-1 to TRBJ1-5; the D is unclear. Trimming pared 5 bases from V and 1 base from J, leaving 12 bases between. The CDR3 contains 15 residues. CDR1 is MGHRA, CDR2 YSYEKL, per germline. For the CDR3, the DNA is TGCGCCAGCAGCAACAGACGGGAGAGCAATCAGCCCCAGCATTTT. The encoded protein is CASSNRRESNQPQHF.

This clonotype turned up a few times. The chain combines TRBV9 with TRBJ2-1, with TRBD2 matching 11 bases. Germline assignment: CDR1 SGDLS and CDR2 YYNGEE. The CDR3 length is 15 residues. Germline trimming cut 3 bases from V and 1 base from J; bases unmatched to any gene: 0. As DNA, the CDR3 is TGTGCCAGCAGCGCTAGCGGGAGGTCCTACAATGAGCAGTTCTTC. Protein: CASSASGRSYNEQFF.